The TCR beta chain described here comes from a study of cytomegalovirus exposure and HLA in healthy donors. Findings of the study overall: By a later analysis, the bulk of CMV-associated TCR beta chains appeared HLA-restricted.

Comments on this clone: What it recognizes is unknown.

The CDR3 runs to 14 residues. From germline, CDR1 is LNHNV and CDR2 YYDKDF (reference sequence). The germline V and J ends were trimmed by 2 bases and 0 bases, with 7 bases remaining between them. The PCR was carried out with 60 Vbeta primers and 13 Jbeta primers. TCRdb's copy holds only in-frame clones and misses some; the assay was immunoSEQ multiplex PCR. The sample lists more than 60,000 clones; around 68% were seen once. This sequence originates from a man aged 40-55 years in good health and CMV-seropositive. The sample was PBMCs. The chain employs TRBV15 and TRBJ1-1; D is uncertain. CDR3 nucleotides: TGTGCCACCAGCAGACTAGAGCTGAACACTGAAGCTTTCTTT. Its translation: CATSRLELNTEAFF.